These 9 T cell receptor beta chains were sequenced from one sample in a study of shared clonotypes between healthy human individuals. Repertoires were generated with immunoSEQ multiplex PCR, while TCRdb's copy carries only in-frame clones and drops some. Seen here are some 1 million clones, around 75% observed once, and the top ten hold approximately 1.5%. The material sequenced was memory CD4+ T cells sorted from blood. Stated subset: CD45RA-negative fraction. Every receptor here comes from a man between 18 and 35 years old in good health.

The genes are TRBV5-4 and TRBJ2-2; D is tentatively TRBD1 or TRBD2 (5 bases each). There are 15 residues in the CDR3. Trimming stripped 1 base from V and 3 bases from J, with 10 bases between. Looked up from germline, CDR1 is SGHNT and CDR2 is YYREEE (reference sequence). The CDR3 reads CASSLRDGYTGELFF. The CDR3, as DNA: TGTGCCAGCAGCTTGAGGGACGGATACACCGGGGAGCTGTTTTTT. The full variable domain, its missing parts supplied by reference TRBV5-4 and TRBJ2-2, is ETGVTQSPTHLIKTRGQQVTLRCSSQSGHNTVSWYQQALGQGPQFIFQYYREEENGRGNFPPRFSGLQFPNYSSELNVNALELDDSALYLCASSLRDGYTGELFFGEGSRLTVL.

V is TRBV6-6 and J is TRBJ1-6, with D perhaps matching TRBD1 (6 bases). Trimming left V 7 bases short and J 5 bases short, with 12 bases between. The CDR3 totals 14 residues. Germline CDR1 is MNHNY and CDR2 is SVGAGI (reference sequence). CDR3 in amino acids: CASTFDRNNSPLHF. CDR3 DNA: TGTGCCAGCACCTTCGACAGGAATAATTCACCCCTCCACTTT.

The chain carries TRBV6-6 and TRBJ1-3; D gene uncertain. CDR3 size: 15 residues. Germline lookup yields CDR1 MNHNY and CDR2 SVGAGI (reference sequence). Trimming cost V 5 bases and J 0 bases, with 11 bases left between them. The CDR3 loop is CASSTPLSSGNTIYF. The CDR3 region has the DNA TGTGCCAGCAGTACCCCCTTGAGCTCTGGAAACACCATATATTTT.

This clone was observed a handful of times. Other DNA sequences of this sample code for an identical CDR3. The chain links TRBV29-1 to TRBJ1-1; no clear D. CDR1 and CDR2 from the germline V gene are SQVTM and ANQGSEA. The CDR3 has 11 residues. Trimming pared 5 bases from V and 1 base from J, leaving 5 bases between. The CDR3 nucleotides are TGCAGCGTTAAGGGGAACACTGAAGCTTTCTTT. Translated: CSVKGNTEAFF. Variable domain in full (rest from reference TRBV29-1 and TRBJ1-1): SAVISQKPSRDICQRGTSLTIQCQVDSQVTMMFWYRQQPGQSLTLIATANQGSEATYESGFVIDKFPISRPNLTFSTLTVSNMSPEDSSIYLCSVKGNTEAFFGQGTRLTVV.

The chain employs TRBV6-4 and TRBJ2-2; the match to TRBD1 covers 8 bases. The CDR3 consists of 14 residues. After removal of 6 bases from V and 3 bases from J, the junction contained 3 bases not matched to a gene. The germline gives CDR1 MRHNA, CDR2 SNTAGT. As DNA, the CDR3 is TGTGCCAGCAGAGGACAGGGCGACACCGGGGAGCTGTTTTTT. Translation gives CASRGQGDTGELFF.

In nucleotides, the CDR3 is TGTGCCAGCAGTTATAGCCAGGGAACGACCGGGGAGCTGTTTTTT. This sequence encodes CASSYSQGTTGELFF. V and J are TRBV6-5 and TRBJ2-2; perhaps TRBD1 as D (5 bases). Trimming stripped 3 bases from V and 5 bases from J, with 13 bases between. The germline CDR1 and CDR2 sequences are MNHEY and SVGAGI. CDR3 size: 15 residues.

The rearrangement links TRBV10-3 to TRBJ2-5; 12 nucleotides match TRBD2. J was trimmed by 3 bases and V by 0 bases; bases with no gene match: 8. From germline, CDR1 is ENHRY and CDR2 SYGVKD. The CDR3 consists of 18 residues. CDR3 nucleotide sequence: TGTGCCATCAGTGAGTCCTCCGCGGGACTAGCGGGTAAAGAGACCCAGTACTTC. Translation: CAISESSAGLAGKETQYF.

This clone came up once. The chain employs TRBV6-1 and TRBJ2-2; unclear D gene. Germline V gene lookup returns CDR1 MNHNS and CDR2 SASEGT. V lost 3 bases and J lost 6, with 17 bases in between. The CDR3 is 16 residues long. As DNA, the CDR3 is TGTGCCAGCAGTGATATTGCGAGTCTTGGTGCCGGGGAGCTGTTTTTT. Translating it yields CASSDIASLGAGELFF.

V and J are TRBV2 and TRBJ1-2, with 8 bases aligning to TRBD1. The CDR3 extends over 14 amino acids. The V gene's germline CDR1 is SNHLY and CDR2 FYNNEI. V was clipped by 7 bases and J by 4 bases; unmatched bases: 8. The CDR3 nucleotides read TGTGCCAGCACCGGTGACAGGGGTGGCTATGGCTACACCTTC. Translation gives CASTGDRGGYGYTF.